This T cell receptor beta chain is drawn from a study of T-cell reconstitution after alpha-beta-depleted transplantation in children. Study results and limitations: Approximately two months post-transplant, alpha-beta T cells reportedly originated from several hundred expanded graft clones. T-cell counts and diversity at one year post-transplant came mainly from newly produced T cells.

Library preparation (for TCRbeta) was performed with unique molecular identifiers. TCRdb processed the PCR reads anew with MiXCR; each CDR3 protein has one entry. Among 530,000 or so distinct CDR3 sequences listed, 25% to 30% were seen once. This clonotype was seen only a few times. Its antigen is unknown. The CDR3 extends over 15 amino acids. Trimming took 6 bases from V and 4 from J; bases not matched to a gene: 10. Germline CDR1 SQVTM, CDR2 ANQGSEA. The origin of this receptor is a boy under three years old with Wiskott-Aldrich syndrome, due to receive a stem cell transplant. The sequences come from PBMCs, collected before TCRalphabeta/CD19-depleted stem cell transplant. This chain joins TRBV29-1 and TRBJ2-1; 9 bases are shared with TRBD2. The CDR3, as DNA: TGCAGCGTGCAGAGCGGGAGGCTCAATTACAATGAGCAGTTCTTC. It translates to CSVQSGRLNYNEQFF.